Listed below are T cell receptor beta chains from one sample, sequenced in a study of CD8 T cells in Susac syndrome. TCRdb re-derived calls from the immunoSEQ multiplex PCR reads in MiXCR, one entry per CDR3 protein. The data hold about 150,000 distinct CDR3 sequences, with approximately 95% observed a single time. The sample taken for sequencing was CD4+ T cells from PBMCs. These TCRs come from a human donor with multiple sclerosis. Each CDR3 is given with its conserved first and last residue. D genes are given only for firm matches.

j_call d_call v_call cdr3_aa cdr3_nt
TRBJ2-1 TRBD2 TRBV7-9 CASSSISTKSGRYNEQFF TGTGCCAGCAGCTCCATAAGCACGAAGAGCGGGAGGTACAATGAGCAGTTCTTC
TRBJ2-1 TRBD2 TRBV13 CASRLSSGSSYNEQFF TGTGCCAGCAGACTATCTAGCGGTAGCTCCTACAATGAGCAGTTCTTC
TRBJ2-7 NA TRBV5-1 CASSSNYVIDEQYF TGCGCCAGCAGCTCCAACTATGTTATTGACGAGCAGTACTTC
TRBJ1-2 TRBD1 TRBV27 CASSSLGQGSRGYTF TGTGCCAGCAGTTCCCTAGGACAGGGGTCTCGGGGCTACACCTTC
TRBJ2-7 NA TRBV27 CASGRGGQGPHYEQYF TGTGCCAGCGGAAGAGGGGGGCAGGGCCCCCACTACGAGCAGTACTTC
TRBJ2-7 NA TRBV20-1 CSTGEVNEQYF TGCAGTACAGGGGAGGTCAACGAGCAGTACTTC
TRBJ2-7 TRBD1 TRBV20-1 CSATATTGAGEQYF TGCAGTGCTACGGCAACGACAGGGGCGGGGGAGCAGTACTTC
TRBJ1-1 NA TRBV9 CASSVVEVTEAFF TGTGCCAGCAGCGTAGTCGAGGTTACTGAAGCTTTCTTT
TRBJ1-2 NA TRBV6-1 CASRVRSNYGYTF TGTGCCAGCAGAGTCAGGTCTAACTATGGCTACACCTTC
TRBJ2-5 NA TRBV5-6 CASSPQGRGETQYF TGTGCCAGCAGCCCTCAGGGCCGGGGAGAGACCCAGTACTTC
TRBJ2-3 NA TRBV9 CASSSASTGLDTQYF TGTGCCAGCAGTTCTGCATCTACAGGGTTAGATACGCAGTATTTT
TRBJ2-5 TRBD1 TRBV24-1 CATSDWTDRDGGETQYF TGTGCCACCAGTGATTGGACCGACAGGGATGGGGGAGAGACCCAGTACTTC
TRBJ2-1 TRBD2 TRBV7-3 CASSQTTSGRAHEQFF TGTGCCAGCAGCCAGACAACTAGCGGGAGGGCCCATGAGCAGTTCTTC
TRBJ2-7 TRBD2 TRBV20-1 CSASTSGMNSYEQYF TGCAGTGCTAGCACTAGCGGGATGAATTCCTACGAGCAGTACTTC
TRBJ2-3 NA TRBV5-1 CASSPSEVSADTQYF TGCGCCAGCAGCCCGAGCGAGGTCTCAGCAGATACGCAGTATTTT
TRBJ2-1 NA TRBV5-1 CASSAPGNYNEQFF TGCGCCAGCAGCGCACCAGGGAACTACAATGAGCAGTTCTTC
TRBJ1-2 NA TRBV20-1 CSASSGRLSYGYTF TGCAGTGCTAGCTCGGGACGCCTATCCTATGGCTACACCTTC
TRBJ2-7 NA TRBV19 CASSQRLASEQYF TGTGCCAGTAGTCAGCGCTTGGCCTCCGAGCAGTACTTC
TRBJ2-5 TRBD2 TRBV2 CASMGLAGGPGETQYF TGTGCCAGCATGGGGCTAGCGGGAGGGCCGGGGGAGACCCAGTACTTC
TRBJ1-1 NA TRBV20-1 CSDTKGTEAFF TGCAGTGACACGAAGGGGACTGAAGCTTTCTTT
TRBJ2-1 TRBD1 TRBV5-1 CASSNGQGNYNEQFF TGCGCCAGCAGCAATGGACAGGGGAACTACAATGAGCAGTTCTTC
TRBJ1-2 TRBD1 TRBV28 CASSLTQGVGTF TGTGCCAGCAGTCTAACGCAGGGGGTGGGCACCTTC
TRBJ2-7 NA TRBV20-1 CSARSLRGLTYEQYF TGCAGTGCTAGGAGCTTGAGAGGACTTACCTACGAGCAGTACTTC
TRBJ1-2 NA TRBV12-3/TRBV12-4 CASSFKGHGYTF TGTGCCAGCAGTTTTAAGGGGCATGGCTACACCTTC
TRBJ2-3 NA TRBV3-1 CASGDFSTDTQYF TGTGCATCTGGGGACTTTAGCACAGATACGCAGTATTTT